The 15 T cell receptor beta chains below come from one sample, sequenced in a study of blood T cell repertoires in COVID-19 (dated by TCRdb to the early 2020s). Libraries were made using the immunoSEQ multiplex PCR assay. Entries here come from immuneACCESS through TCRdb and include only in-frame sequences with V and J called. Some clones fail to appear in such tables; in the studies checked, an unresolved V gene covers under half of the shortfall, and the cause of the remainder is unknown. For this sample the table gives some 250,000 clones, of which 86% were detected only once. Clones ranked in the top ten supply over 1.5% of the sample. The sequenced sample consisted of peripheral blood. The source of these receptors is a man aged 30 to 39 with active or convalescent COVID-19.

V gene TRBV2 combines with J gene TRBJ2-7; 9 bases agree with TRBD1. J gave up 5 bases and V 3 bases, and 14 bases lay outside the gene matches. This CDR3 has 17 amino acids. Germline loops: CDR1 SNHLY, CDR2 FYNNEI. CDR3 sequence reads: CASSDLPGQGIGNEQYF. CDR3 nucleotide sequence: TGTGCCAGCAGTGATCTTCCGGGACAGGGAATTGGCAACGAGCAGTACTTC.

J is TRBJ2-3 and V is TRBV15, with 8 positions matching TRBD2. V dropped 1 base and J dropped 2; count of bases not matched to a gene: 5. Germline CDR1 reads LNHNV; CDR2 reads YYDKDF (reference sequence). This CDR3 spans 16 amino acids. The CDR3 nucleotides are TGTGCCACCAGCAGAGTAGCGGGACACACCACAGATACGCAGTATTTT. Its protein is CATSRVAGHTTDTQYF.

This clone appeared a few times. The chain is built from TRBV6-5 and TRBJ1-1; tentative D call: TRBD1 (6 bases). V lost 5 bases, J lost 0 bases, and 13 bases lay in between. CDR3 length equals 15 residues. CDR1 is MNHEY and CDR2 is SVGAGI in the germline V gene. Written as DNA, the CDR3 is TGTGCCAGCAGTCAGGCTCAGGGGATGAACACTGAAGCTTTCTTT. It yields the protein CASSQAQGMNTEAFF.

The chain joins TRBV7-8 to TRBJ2-1; TRBD1 matches 7 bases. CDR1 and CDR2 (germline): SGHVS, FQNEAQ. V was pared by 8 bases and J by 1 base, with 14 bases of the junction left unmatched. The CDR3 has 17 amino acids. In DNA, the CDR3 is TGTGCCAGCGGTAAACTGTCCGGGACAGATTCCTACAATGAGCAGTTCTTC. This encodes CASGKLSGTDSYNEQFF.

The chain is built from TRBV5-4 and TRBJ2-5, with unresolved D. The length of the CDR3 is 12 residues. V gave up 4 bases and J gave up 4 bases, with 8 bases separating them. Germline V lookup: CDR1 SGHNT, CDR2 YYREEE (reference sequence). For the CDR3, the DNA is TGTGCCAGCAGCCTAACGGGAGAGACCCAGTACTTC. It translates to CASSLTGETQYF.

V is TRBV5-4 and J is TRBJ2-1; 8 nucleotides align to TRBD1. CDR3 length equals 16 residues. Germline V gene data show CDR1 as SGHNT and CDR2 as YYREEE (reference sequence). With V trimmed by 4 bases and J by 5 bases, 11 bases remained unmatched. The CDR3 DNA reads TGTGCCAGCAGCCTCAGAAACTACAGGGGGAACAATGAGCAGTTCTTC. Translation gives CASSLRNYRGNNEQFF.

The J gene is TRBJ1-1, the V gene TRBV10-3; possible D gene TRBD1, 6 bases. Trimming shortened V by 7 bases and J by 1 base, and 10 bases separated the two germline ends. This CDR3 has 13 amino acids. The V gene's germline CDR1 is ENHRY and CDR2 SYGVKD. The chain's CDR3 is CAITRQENTEAFF. DNA of the CDR3: TGTGCCATCACCCGACAGGAGAACACTGAAGCTTTCTTT.

This rearrangement joins TRBV10-3 to TRBJ1-1, with D possibly TRBD1 on 6 matching bases. The CDR3 is 14 amino acids. With 3 bases removed from V and 4 bases from J, the gap between germline ends came to 12 bases. Germline CDR1 and CDR2: ENHRY and SYGVKD. CDR3 nucleotide sequence: TGTGCCATCAGTGAAGAGGGGGGGGTCACTGAAGCTTTCTTT. Protein: CAISEEGGVTEAFF.

The chain carries TRBV2 and TRBJ2-7; 10 bases match TRBD1. CDR1 is SNHLY, CDR2 FYNNEI, per germline. Germline trimming cut 7 bases from V and 7 bases from J; bases unmatched to any gene: 10. The CDR3 has 14 residues. CDR3 nucleotide sequence: TGTGCCAGCACCCGACCGGGACAGGGGCGGGAGCAGTACTTC. This codes for CASTRPGQGREQYF.

The chain is built from TRBV5-6 and TRBJ1-2; D uncertain. The CDR3 spans 13 residues. V lost 1 base and J lost 7, with 11 bases in between. Germline values: CDR1 SGHDT, CDR2 YYEEEE. CDR3 DNA: TGTGCCAGCAGCTTGCATTCCGGGTCTGGCTACACCTTC. The encoded protein is CASSLHSGSGYTF.

This clone was seen just once. J is TRBJ1-1 and V is TRBV20-1, with 7 nucleotides matching TRBD1. Germline V gene sequence: CDR1 DFQATT, CDR2 SNEGSKA (reference sequence). This CDR3 spans 11 amino acids. J lost 8 bases, V lost 0 bases, and 0 bases had no gene match. CDR3 coding DNA: TGCAGTGCTAGAGAGGACAGGGAAGCTTTCTTT. Its protein is CSAREDREAFF.

The genes are TRBV19 and TRBJ1-2; D unresolved. The CDR3 sequence is 14 residues long. Trimming left V 11 bases short and J 6 bases short, with 22 bases between. Germline V gene data show CDR1 as LNHDA and CDR2 as SQIVND (reference sequence). CDR3 coding DNA: TGTGCCGGCGGGTCCAGCTCGCTTGGACATGGCTACACCTTC. Amino acids: CAGGSSSLGHGYTF.

In this sample, this clone turned up once. The rearrangement joins TRBV6-2 or TRBV6-3 to TRBJ1-2; maybe TRBD1 (6 bases). There are 15 residues in the CDR3. V was pared by 2 bases and J by 3 bases, with 13 bases between. The V gene's germline CDR1 is MNHEY and CDR2 SVGEGT. For the CDR3, the DNA is TGTGCCAGCAGTTACGAACAGGGAGGGGACTATGGCTACACCTTC. Translated, it gives CASSYEQGGDYGYTF.

The CDR3 loop reads CASSIQYRGHQETQYF. For the CDR3, the DNA is TGTGCCAGTAGTATCCAATACAGGGGACACCAAGAGACCCAGTACTTC. The chain has TRBV19 and TRBJ2-5; 7 bases agree with TRBD1. The CDR3 runs 16 residues. The V segment lost 3 bases and the J segment 0 bases; nucleotides outside the gene matches: 7. The germline V gene encodes CDR1 LNHDA and CDR2 SQIVND (reference sequence).

The rearrangement links TRBV4-2 to TRBJ2-1, with 7 bases aligning to TRBD1. Trimming removed 5 bases from V and 8 bases from J; junction bases left unmatched: 9. Germline V lookup: CDR1 LGHNA, CDR2 YNFKEQ. The CDR3 consists of 14 residues. CDR3 DNA: TGTGCCAGCAGCTCGGACAGGAGTGGGTATGAGCAGTTCTTC. Amino acid sequence: CASSSDRSGYEQFF.